This TCR beta chain was captured in a study of blood T cell repertoires in COVID-19. Study as a whole: COVID-19 samples collected from the United States, Italy and Spain covered acute and convalescent phases.

Original methodology: Amplification of reference gene primers was used by the study to estimate nucleated cell counts. Assay used: immunoSEQ multiplex PCR; TCRdb lists only in-frame clones, some missing. V and J calls and clone size are as listed in that table; D and trimming were resolved from the DNA. The table lists roughly 200,000 clones, 70% to 90% of them singletons, with approximately 11% in the top ten. Points on this clone: Lacking the conserved final phenylalanine or tryptophan, this CDR3 likely reflects a read error. It is unclear where the CDR3 begins or ends on the DNA, so no DNA is shown, and the CDR3 is as TCRdb lists it.

The TCR was taken from a human donor with active or convalescent COVID-19. The donor label of this sample is uncertain. Input material: peripheral blood.

The CDR3 here is CSSRPTEP. The V and J genes are TRBV20-1 and TRBJ1-2; whether TRBD1, the table's D call, matches the DNA was not checked. The CDR3 has 8 amino acids, counting both end residues. CDR1 DFQATT and CDR2 SNEGSKA come from the germline V gene (reference sequence).